The 5 T cell receptor beta chains listed next were all sequenced from one sample in a study of naive and memory T cell subsets. Four PCR rounds used nested alpha and beta constant region primers plus the SP2 primer. TCRdb ran MiXCR on the 5' RACE reads and lists one entry per CDR3 protein. The sample includes about 62,000 distinct CDR3 sequences, 6% to 8.5% of them seen just once. A UMI-containing oligonucleotide was joined by 3' ligation to the TCR cDNA template. The origin of the receptors is a female donor in good health.

This clonotype was recorded many times. This rearrangement joins TRBV7-2 to TRBJ2-3; D gene uncertain. Looked up from germline, CDR1 is SGHTA and CDR2 is FQGNSA. The CDR3 consists of 17 residues. The ends were cut back, 0 bases at V and 3 bases at J, with 16 bases in the middle. This CDR3 reads CASSLAMTPIRTDTQYF. In nucleotides, the CDR3 is TGTGCCAGCAGCTTAGCAATGACCCCCATTCGGACAGATACGCAGTATTTT.

J is TRBJ2-3 and V is TRBV11-2, with a tentative D call TRBD1 (6 bases). Germline values: CDR1 SGHAT, CDR2 FQNNGV. V was trimmed by 6 bases and J by 1 base, leaving 17 bases between them. This CDR3 has 16 residues. In DNA, the CDR3 is TGTGCCAGCAGTATTCTACAGGGTCTGGGCACAGATACGCAGTATTTT. Protein product: CASSILQGLGTDTQYF.

This clonotype was observed many times. The chain links TRBV24-1 to TRBJ1-2, with a tentative D call TRBD1 (5 bases). The CDR3 consists of 15 residues. Trimming removed 3 bases from V and 4 bases from J, with 14 bases in between. Germline loops: CDR1 KGHDR, CDR2 SFDVKD. As DNA, the CDR3 is TGTGCCACCAGTGATCCAAGCGGGACGGTCTATGGCTACACCTTC. Residues: CATSDPSGTVYGYTF.

The chain links TRBV7-9 to TRBJ2-7; D is possibly TRBD1 (6 bases). The CDR3 loop spans 12 amino acids. The V and J ends lost 5 bases and 4 bases respectively, with 9 bases between them. Germline loops: CDR1 SEHNR, CDR2 FQNEAQ (reference sequence). The CDR3 sequence is CASSTQGYEQYF. The CDR3 DNA sequence: TGTGCCAGCAGCACACAGGGATACGAGCAGTACTTC. Full variable domain (rest looked up from reference TRBV7-9 and TRBJ2-7): DTGVSQNPRHKITKRGQNVTFRCDPISEHNRLYWYRQTLGQGPEFLTYFQNEAQLEKSRLLSDRFSAERPKGSFSTLEIQRTEQGDSAMYLCASSTQGYEQYFGPGTRLTVT.

This clonotype was detected many times. J is TRBJ1-1 and V is TRBV20-1, with 11 nucleotides matching TRBD1. This CDR3 has 17 amino acids. V was clipped by 0 bases and J by 11 bases; unmatched bases: 17. The germline CDR1 and CDR2 sequences are DFQATT and SNEGSKA (reference sequence). CDR3 coding DNA: TGCAGTGCTAGAGATCGGGACAGGGGGGCGTCGATCCGAGCGGCTTTCTTT. Translated, it gives CSARDRDRGASIRAAFF.